A single T cell receptor (beta chain) is shown here with its context. This clone has more than one count but fewer than ten. Its cognate antigen has yet to be identified. The input lacks base qualities; no much larger clone sits a single base away. The sample comes from a study of cytomegalovirus exposure and HLA in healthy donors (dated by TCRdb to about 2017). Some background on the complete study: An earlier analysis of around 600 of the donors reported about 250 Gb of sequence data and roughly 110 million unique TCR beta sequences from about 179 million T cells. In an earlier analysis of roughly 540 of the donors, high-throughput TCR beta sequencing was used to judge whether each TCR beta V gene segment behaved as functional or pseudogenic. Alongside the repertoire data, information on donor age, sex, ethnicity and CMV serostatus was compiled. A later genetic analysis took genome-wide SNP genotypes for about three fifths of the 666 donors and used that subset as a discovery cohort. To predict cytomegalovirus infection status, the study brought together high-throughput TCR immunosequencing, statistical association of individual TCRs with disease status, and machine learning. Along with the roughly 670-subject first cohort, a separate validation cohort of over a hundred different subjects was used. The later analysis used no new phenotypic data to find candidate immune exposures, relying instead on TCR beta sequences and their occurrence across donors. Because of strong linkage in the cohort, a few DR-DQ haplotypes were treated as single units for association and clustering. Of the 350 to 450 genotyped donors, roughly 85% fell in the genetic ancestry cluster associated with self-reported Caucasian donors. The number of typed donors differed by locus: about 629-630 for A, B, C, DRB1 and DQB1; 500 to 550 for DQA1; around 610 for DPA1; and 400 to 480 for DPB1. Using immunosequencing, the study profiled T cell repertoires from around 680 subjects and related those repertoires to cytomegalovirus serostatus. Among some 400 genotyped donors of the cohort, an average of around 250,000 unique TCR beta nucleotide sequences was sequenced per donor, of which about 19% were non-productive. HLA typing included class I and class II loci at four-digit resolution. An early release that covered roughly 600 HLA-typed donors contained around 300 gigabases of sequencing data and around 80 million unique TCR sequences. The study was designed to test whether signatures of past pathogen exposure could be identified by cataloging public T cell receptors. To study patterns of TCR occurrence, a later analysis re-analyzed previously published TCR beta repertoires from 500 to 850 donors and added high-resolution HLA genotyping. All discovery cohort repertoires had been generated using a single sequencing platform. The paper as a whole reports these results and caveats: Sequencing depth was assumed to be roughly uniform across donors in the presence/absence analyses, though that assumption may not hold. A group of highly shared sequence variants was considered likely to be a technical artifact of the sequencing pipeline. In a later analysis, HLA-associated TCR beta chains were found to be more clonally expanded and to have lower generation probabilities than equally common non-associated chains. An association between a missense DCLRE1C variant and V-gene and J-gene trimming of TCR beta chains was found in a later genetic analysis and replicated in an independent cohort. Because HLA typing was unavailable for some donors at each locus, only the typed subset was used in association tests. Cytomegalovirus status was reported to be diagnosed by the classifier with high specificity and sensitivity in both the original and validation cohorts. In an earlier analysis of some 500 of the donors, most TCR beta V segments appeared in productive rearrangements about 90% or about 30% of the time, broadly matching IMGT annotations. Immune exposure information for the cohort was limited to CMV serostatus. When HLA alleles, especially DR and DQ, strongly co-occurred, attributing TCR associations to individual alleles was difficult. In a later analysis, several top co-occurrence clusters were reported to appear linked to parvovirus B19, influenza, CMV and Epstein-Barr virus. The authors suggested that the approach could potentially be generalized to other disease states and immunological phenotypes. In a later analysis, TCR association rates were found to vary across HLA loci, with the most associated TCRs seen for DRB1 alleles and the fewest for HLA-C alleles. According to a later analysis, most CMV-associated TCR beta chains appeared to be HLA-restricted, and the HLA associations seemed to be driven largely by CMV exposure. In vitro tests confirmed that a few of the cytomegalovirus-associated TCR beta chains recognize cytomegalovirus antigens. A further reported finding was that TCR beta sequences accurately predicted the HLA-A and HLA-B alleles for most subjects in the first cohort. Across donors, most TCR sequences were observed very rarely, whereas some public TCRs were present in many individuals. The study gave a list of over 150 TCR beta chains associated with cytomegalovirus. Some IMGT-functional V segments, including TRBV6-2 and TRBV6-3, could not be distinguished by the 87-base-pair reads and were therefore excluded. At a false discovery rate of 0.05, a later analysis linked some 17,000 TCR beta sequences to specific HLA alleles. In this cohort, only TCR beta chains were sequenced, and detectable features were limited by the absence of alpha or paired-chain data. The earlier analysis of a few hundred of the donors excluded approximately 15 rarely observed V segments, including chromosome 9 orphons, because counts were too low. Correlated functional status among segregating V segments might be attributable to linkage disequilibrium, but an unknown experimental factor could not be ruled out. According to a later genetic analysis, donors in an Asian-associated ancestry cluster had fewer N-insertions in productive TCRs than the approximately 670-donor mean.

The junction shows trimming of 2 bases on V and 9 bases on J, plus 17 bases between the germline ends. The CDR3 numbers 13 residues from cysteine through phenylalanine. Here the CDR3 DNA is all that survives: 39 bases in frame from base 1. The germline V gene encodes CDR1 GTSNPN and CDR2 SVGIG (reference sequence). Receptors were amplified or captured by the immunoSEQ multiplex PCR assay. The multiplex PCR relied on a mix of 60 forward primers for TCR Vbeta segments and 13 reverse primers for TCR Jbeta segments. The CDR3 region of rearranged TCR beta genes was amplified from genomic DNA with a multiplex PCR assay. The amplified TCR beta libraries were sequenced on the Illumina HiSeq System as 87-base-pair reads. From the authors' description of their analysis: A later analysis counted tens of millions of unique TCR beta chains across the roughly 700 repertoires, and approximately 11 million of these chains were shared by at least two donors. A nearest-neighbor algorithm error-corrected the raw reads and collapsed the reads into unique sequences, merging closely related sequences to remove PCR and sequencing errors. To assign V, D and J gene segments, CDR3 sequences were aligned to IMGT reference sequences. For a sequence to be retained, a match of at least six nucleotides was required to both a V gene segment and a J gene segment. A rearrangement counted as productive if the CDR3 had no stop codons and remained in frame with V and J, and every other rearrangement counted as non-productive. Following IMGT convention, CDR3 was defined as the stretch from the second conserved V-encoded cysteine up to the conserved J-encoded phenylalanine. The earlier analysis of about 560 of the donors excluded any sequence lacking an unambiguous match to a single V gene segment. In an earlier analysis of approximately 610 of the donors, V segments were called functional above 56.7% productive rearrangements and were called segregating when the between-donor standard deviation exceeded 5%. A statistical classification framework was built to diagnose cytomegalovirus status from the catalog of TCR beta chain sequences. A later analysis assigned V and J genes by comparing TCR nucleotide sequences with IMGT/GENE-DB human TR gene sequences. A later analysis assigned CDR3 sequences and most-parsimonious VDJ recombination scenarios with the TCRdist pipeline. In a later analysis, each TCR beta chain was defined by its CDR3 amino acid sequence together with its V-gene family, and reads lacking a unique V-gene family were excluded. In a later analysis, 450 to 600 highly shared, low-generation-probability nucleotide sequences were removed to address suspected cross-contamination and a sequencing artifact. A later analysis calculated a clonal expansion index for each public chain from normalized within-repertoire ranks of inferred template counts. In a later analysis, generation probabilities were computed using a VDJ recombination model fitted to out-of-frame rearrangements, and the results were checked against IGoR. Hypergeometric tests were used in a later analysis to score TCR-TCR, TCR-HLA and TCR-CMV co-occurrence, with a repertoire-size bias correction applied to the TCR pairs. False discovery rates were estimated in a later analysis by permuting HLA or CMV assignments 20 times. In a later analysis, co-occurring TCRs were grouped using DBSCAN, and TCRdist sequence similarity was added for clustering within HLA-allele-positive subsets. Repertoires with fewer than 30,000 or more than 120,000 public chains, plus five repertoires with anomalous nucleotide sharing, were excluded from co-occurrence clustering. The table comes from immuneACCESS by way of TCRdb, which keeps in-frame sequences with V and J called. Part of the clones is missing from these tables; in studies checked, under half for an unresolved V gene and the rest for unknown reasons. Clone size and the V and J calls come from that table; the DNA yielded D and trimming. Present in this sample are about 120,000 clones, approximately 8% of which were seen just once. The ten largest clones capture less than 6.5% of the sample.

The cohort comprised 710 or so healthy bone marrow donors. At the time of sampling, all cohort members were nominally healthy, though unrecorded immune exposures were likely present. The donor was CMV seropositive and belonged to the group of around 300 seropositive cohort members. Every donor gave a peripheral blood sample, and the peripheral blood mononuclear cells from that sample were used for TCR beta sequencing. Genomic DNA extraction from the blood cell samples was performed with the Qiagen DNeasy Blood Extraction Kit. This clonotype was obtained from a woman between 40 and 55 years old in good health and CMV-seropositive. The specimen sequenced was PBMCs. Rearrangement joined TRBV30 to TRBJ2-7; TRBD2 is a weak D gene call, 5 bases matching. The nucleotides read TGTGCCTGGAGTCCCTCCCCCGGACTGGGGCAGTACTTC. This gives the protein CAWSPSPGLGQYF.